This T cell receptor (beta chain) was profiled in a study of control samples from healthy donors and cancer patients. This table comes from immunoSEQ multiplex PCR, and its TCRdb copy is limited to in-frame clones, with some not included. The table lists 170,000 or so clones, just under 95% of them singletons, with around 9.3% in the top ten. The CDR3 extends over 13 amino acids. Trimming pared 6 bases from V and 1 base from J, leaving 4 bases between. CDR1 and CDR2 from the germline V gene are KGHSH and LQKENI. This TCR came from a middle-aged woman in good health. The chain combines TRBV18 with TRBJ2-6; no firm D call. The specimen was blood. The CDR3, as DNA: TGTGCCAGCTCCCAATCTGGGGCCAACGTCCTGACTTTC. Amino acid sequence: CASSQSGANVLTF.